This T cell receptor (beta chain) comes out of a study of long-term antiretroviral therapy in people with HIV. Study as a whole: Initial samples were collected about a decade before the 2015 immediate-ART recommendation. Whole-study findings and limits: Although diversity increased after ART, it remained lower than in transplant donor controls. Sampling of blood ran from the mid-2000s to the late 2010s, and older ART regimens were possibly in use. Repertoires looked antigen-experienced, with only a slight naive shift after ART.

At survey level, the immunoSEQ assay was run in its v3.0 version. Assay used: immunoSEQ multiplex PCR; TCRdb lists only in-frame clones, some missing. The data show about 28,000 clones, approximately 80% seen once. Germline trimming cut 2 bases from V and 6 bases from J; bases unmatched to any gene: 3. Germline-derived CDR1 and CDR2 are MNHNY and SVGAGI (reference sequence). The CDR3 has 13 residues. A note on this clone: Antigen: not known.

The input for sequencing was unsorted PBMCs, taken 3 years after starting antiretroviral therapy. This chain connects TRBV6-6 to TRBJ2-7; TRBD1 aligns across 8 bases. This sequence was found in a man aged 40-49 years with HIV. CDR3 in amino acids: CASSYPQGAEQYF. For the CDR3, the DNA is TGTGCCAGCAGTTACCCCCAGGGGGCCGAGCAGTACTTC.